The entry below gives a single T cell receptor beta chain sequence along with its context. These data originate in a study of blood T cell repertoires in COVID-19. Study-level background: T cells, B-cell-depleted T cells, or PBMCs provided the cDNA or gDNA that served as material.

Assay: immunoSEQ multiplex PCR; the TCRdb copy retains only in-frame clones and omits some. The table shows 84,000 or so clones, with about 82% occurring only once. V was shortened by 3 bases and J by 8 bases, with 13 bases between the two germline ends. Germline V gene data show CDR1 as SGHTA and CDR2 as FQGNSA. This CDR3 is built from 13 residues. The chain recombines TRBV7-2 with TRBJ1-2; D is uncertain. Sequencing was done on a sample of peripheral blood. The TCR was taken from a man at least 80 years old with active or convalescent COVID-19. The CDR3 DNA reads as TGTGCCAGCAGCTTCACTTTCCCCCGCGGCTACACCTTC. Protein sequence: CASSFTFPRGYTF.